This TCR beta chain was sequenced during a study of regulatory T cells in long-lasting Graves disease. Looking at the study overall: Newly diagnosed Graves' patients had taken antithyroid drugs under 3 months.

The time point is: newly diagnosed GD, antithyroid drugs for less than 3 months. There was RNA extracted from PBMCs, and the TCR library was made from it. This clonotype was counted at least ten times. Construction of the TCR beta libraries employed iRepertoire HTBI primers in conjunction with Arm-PCR of CDR3 regions. TCRdb itself ran the multiplex PCR reads through MiXCR, one entry per CDR3 protein. The data hold hundreds of thousands of distinct CDR3 sequences, with approximately 15% observed a single time. CDR3 length: 14 residues. CDR1 is MDHEN and CDR2 is SYDVKM in the germline V gene. V was clipped by 5 bases and J by 9 bases; unmatched bases: 4. Another study also made use of these data, one on T cells in Graves' hyperthyroidism and ophthalmopathy.

This sample comprised peripheral blood mononuclear cells (PBMCs), obtained at new diagnosis, from a patient treated with antithyroid drugs. The TCR was taken from a woman in her twenties or thirties with Graves disease. V gene TRBV28 combines with J gene TRBJ2-1; 13 bases match TRBD2. The CDR3 DNA follows: TGTGCCAGCAGTAGGACTAGCGGGAGTAGTGAGCAGTTCTTC. Its protein is CASSRTSGSSEQFF. Full variable domain (remainder filled in from reference TRBV28 and TRBJ2-1): DVKVTQSSRYLVKRTGEKVFLECVQDMDHENMFWYRQDPGLGLRLIYFSYDVKMKEKGDIPEGYSVSREKKERFSLILESASTNQTSMYLCASSRTSGSSEQFFGPGTRLTVL.